This passage covers 11 T cell receptor beta chains from one sample sequenced in a study of breast tumors, draining lymph nodes, adjacent tissues. Samples came from axillary lymph nodes draining the breast cancer. TCRdb independently ran MiXCR on the multiplex PCR reads; one entry per CDR3 protein. The data contain around 290,000 distinct CDR3 sequences, around 31% of them singletons. The material sequenced was axillary lymph node tissue. These receptors all come from a female donor with breast cancer. Some clones in this sample may be carry-over from other donors' samples.

The J gene is TRBJ1-2, the V gene TRBV15, with TRBD1 identical over 7 bases. This CDR3 region has 17 residues. Trimming cost V 1 base and J 5 bases; bases outside gene matches: 13. Germline values: CDR1 LNHNV, CDR2 YYDKDF (reference sequence). The CDR3 region is CATSRGGGLGQLYGYTF. Written as DNA, the CDR3 is TGTGCCACCAGCAGAGGGGGAGGTTTGGGACAGTTATATGGCTACACCTTC.

This clonotype was seen only once. No conserved phenylalanine or tryptophan ends this CDR3, so it is likely a read error. Written as DNA, the CDR3 is TGTGCCAGCAGACACTATAGCGAGAGGGCGCAGTTCCTC. The encoded protein is CASRHYSERAQFL. The rearrangement links TRBV2 to TRBJ2-1; a possible D gene is TRBD2 (5 bases). This CDR3 spans 13 amino acids. Trimming took off 6 bases at V and 12 bases at J, with 18 bases between the two ends. CDR1 and CDR2 from the germline V gene are SNHLY and FYNNEI.

This chain joins TRBV19 and TRBJ2-5; D perhaps matches TRBD2 (8 bases). V was pared by 5 bases and J by 3 bases, with 16 bases between. Germline V gene data show CDR1 as LNHDA and CDR2 as SQIVND (reference sequence). The CDR3 contains 15 residues. CDR3 bases: TGTGCCAGTAGTGTTAGCGGGACAGTTAAAGAGACCCAGTACTTC. This gives the protein CASSVSGTVKETQYF.

This clonotype was seen ten or more times. This chain uses TRBV11-3 with TRBJ2-3; D might be TRBD1 or TRBD2, each matching 5 bases. CDR3 length: 15 amino acids. From germline, CDR1 is SGHNT and CDR2 YENEEA. The V gene lost 2 bases and the J gene lost 8 bases, with 17 bases spanning the gap. The CDR3 region has the DNA TGTGCCAGCAGCTTATACGGGGCCCTCGAGGGTACGCAGTATTTT. As protein: CASSLYGALEGTQYF.

This clonotype was counted only a few times. The chain combines TRBV28 with TRBJ2-3, with TRBD2 matching over 7 bases. The V gene end was trimmed by 7 bases and the J gene end by 4 bases; junction bases not matched to a gene: 11. The length of the CDR3 is 15 residues. In germline, CDR1 is MDHEN, CDR2 SYDVKM. CDR3 sequence (DNA): TGTGCCAGCACCCCTTCGTGGGAGGGGTCAGATACGCAGTATTTT. It translates to CASTPSWEGSDTQYF.

This clonotype was seen more than once but under ten times. Being one base from a much bigger clone, this may be a read error. The chain's CDR3 is CASSFQGQGEQYF. In nucleotides, the CDR3 is TGTGCCAGCAGTTTCCAGGGACAGGGCGAGCAGTACTTC. This chain connects TRBV12-3 or TRBV12-4 to TRBJ2-7; 9 bases agree with TRBD1. The CDR3 contains 13 residues. V lost 3 bases, J lost 6 bases, and 3 bases stayed unmatched.

In its sample, this clonotype was seen many times. This chain links TRBV20-1 with TRBJ2-5; perhaps TRBD2 as D (5 bases). V was cut by 1 base and J by 1 base, with 13 bases left in between. The CDR3 is made up of 15 amino acids. CDR1 and CDR2 from the germline V gene are DFQATT and SNEGSKA (reference sequence). The CDR3 coding sequence is TGCAGTGCTAGAGGTCTGGCGGGCCCCCAAGAGACCCAGTACTTC. Translated: CSARGLAGPQETQYF.

To note about this clonotype: Possible read error: a much larger clone is one base away. J is TRBJ2-4 and V is TRBV15; no definite D call. Trimming left V 8 bases short and J 0 bases short, with 14 bases between. The CDR3 sequence is 15 residues long. Germline CDR1 is LNHNV and CDR2 is YYDKDF (reference sequence). In nucleotides, the CDR3 is TGTGCCACCGGTCCAGCCATATTAGCCAAAAACATTCAGTACTTC. Translating gives CATGPAILAKNIQYF. The whole variable domain, filled in from reference TRBV15 and TRBJ2-4, reads DAMVIQNPRYQVTQFGKPVTLSCSQTLNHNVMYWYQQKSSQAPKLLFHYYDKDFNNEADTPDNFQSRRPNTSFCFLDIRSPGLGDTAMYLCATGPAILAKNIQYFGAGTRLSVL.

This clonotype was found many times. The DNA for the CDR3 is TGTGCCAGCAGGAAAGGGACTAGCGGGAGAGTATACACCGGGGAGCTGTTTTTT. Protein sequence: CASRKGTSGRVYTGELFF. V usage is TRBV11-3 and J usage is TRBJ2-2; 14 bases map to TRBD2. The CDR3 loop spans 18 amino acids. In germline, CDR1 is SGHNT, CDR2 YENEEA. V was pared by 6 bases and J by 3 bases, with 9 bases of the junction left unmatched.

This clonotype was seen repeatedly, ten times or more. The rearrangement uses TRBV12-3 or TRBV12-4 and TRBJ2-7; 8 bases are shared with TRBD1. The ends lost 8 bases at V and 0 bases at J; junction bases unmatched: 6. The CDR3 has 14 amino acids. The CDR3 region has the DNA TGTGCCAGCGGACGAACAGGGGGCTCCTACGAGCAGTACTTC. It specifies CASGRTGGSYEQYF.

Concerning this clonotype: Because the CDR3's place on the DNA is in doubt, the DNA is left out and the CDR3 is given as listed by TCRdb. The chain couples TRBV7-9 to TRBJ2-5; the D call of TRBD2 is as the table states it, not checked on the DNA. Ends included, the CDR3 has 22 residues. Germline values: CDR1 SEHNR, CDR2 FQNEAQ (reference sequence). CDR3 protein: CASSFYICSASSLARYEETQYF.